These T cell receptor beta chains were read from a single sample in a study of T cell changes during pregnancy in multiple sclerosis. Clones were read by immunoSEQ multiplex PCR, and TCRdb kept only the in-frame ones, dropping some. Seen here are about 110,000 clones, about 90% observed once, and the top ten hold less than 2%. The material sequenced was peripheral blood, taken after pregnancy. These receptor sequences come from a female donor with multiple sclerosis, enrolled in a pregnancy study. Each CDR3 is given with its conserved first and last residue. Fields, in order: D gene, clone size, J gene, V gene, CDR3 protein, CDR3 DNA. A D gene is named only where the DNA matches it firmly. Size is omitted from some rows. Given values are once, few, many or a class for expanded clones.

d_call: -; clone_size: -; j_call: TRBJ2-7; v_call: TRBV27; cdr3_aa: CASSSTWGDEQYF; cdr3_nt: TGTGCCAGCAGTTCTACCTGGGGAGACGAGCAGTACTTC
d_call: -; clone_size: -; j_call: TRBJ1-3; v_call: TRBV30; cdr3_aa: CAWSVRGGSGNTIYF; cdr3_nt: TGTGCCTGGAGTGTAAGGGGCGGCTCTGGAAACACCATATATTTT
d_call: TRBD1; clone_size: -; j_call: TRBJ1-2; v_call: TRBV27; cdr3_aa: CASSLWGRGPDYGYTF; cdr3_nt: TGTGCCAGCAGTTTATGGGGCAGGGGGCCGGACTATGGCTACACCTTC
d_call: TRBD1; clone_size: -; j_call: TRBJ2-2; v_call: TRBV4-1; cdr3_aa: CASSRLQGLSYSGELFF; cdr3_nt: TGCGCCAGCAGCCGACTACAGGGGCTTTCGTACTCCGGGGAGCTGTTTTTT
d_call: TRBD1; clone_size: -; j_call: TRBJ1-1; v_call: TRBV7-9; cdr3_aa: CASSLTGGGEAFF; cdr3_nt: TGTGCCAGCAGCCTGACAGGGGGTGGTGAAGCTTTCTTT
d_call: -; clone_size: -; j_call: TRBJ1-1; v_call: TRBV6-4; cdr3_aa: CASSDSSRGTEAFF; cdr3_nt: TGTGCCAGCAGTGACTCGAGTCGGGGGACTGAAGCTTTCTTT
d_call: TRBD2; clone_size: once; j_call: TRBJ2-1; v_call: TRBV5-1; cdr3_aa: CASSALTSGKRNEQFF; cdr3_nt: TGCGCCAGCAGCGCCCTAACTAGCGGGAAGAGGAATGAGCAGTTCTTC
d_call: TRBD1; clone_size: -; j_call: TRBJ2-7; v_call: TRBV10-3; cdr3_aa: CASRGGGTGGYEQYF; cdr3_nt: TGTGCCTCGAGGGGCGGAGGGACAGGGGGCTACGAGCAGTACTTC
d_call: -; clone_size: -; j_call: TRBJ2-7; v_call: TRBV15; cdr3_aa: CATSTGEGYEQYF; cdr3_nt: TGTGCCACCAGCACAGGGGAAGGGTACGAGCAGTACTTC
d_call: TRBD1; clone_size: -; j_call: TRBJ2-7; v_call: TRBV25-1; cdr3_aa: CASSLGGPVHYEQYF; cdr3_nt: TGTGCCAGCAGCTTAGGGGGCCCCGTGCACTACGAGCAGTACTTC
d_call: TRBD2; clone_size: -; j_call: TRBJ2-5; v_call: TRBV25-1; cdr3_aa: CASSEWLAGDETQYF; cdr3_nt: TGTGCCAGCAGTGAATGGCTGGCGGGGGACGAGACCCAGTACTTC
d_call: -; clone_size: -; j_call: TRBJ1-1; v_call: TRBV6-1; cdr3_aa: CASGGTGVNTEAFF; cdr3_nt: TGTGCCAGCGGGGGGACCGGGGTGAACACTGAAGCTTTCTTT
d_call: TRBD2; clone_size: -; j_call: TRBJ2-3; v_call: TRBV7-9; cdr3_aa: CASSLPRRLAGVTDTQYF; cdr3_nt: TGTGCCAGCAGCTTACCCCGCCGACTAGCGGGAGTAACAGATACGCAGTATTTT
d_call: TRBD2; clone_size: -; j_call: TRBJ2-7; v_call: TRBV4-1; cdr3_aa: CASSQGSSGTRYEQYF; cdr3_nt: TGCGCCAGCAGCCAAGGGTCTAGCGGGACGAGGTACGAGCAGTACTTC
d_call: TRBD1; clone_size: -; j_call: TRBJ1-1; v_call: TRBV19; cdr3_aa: CASTVGQGNTEAFF; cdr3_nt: TGTGCCAGTACCGTCGGACAGGGGAACACTGAAGCTTTCTTT
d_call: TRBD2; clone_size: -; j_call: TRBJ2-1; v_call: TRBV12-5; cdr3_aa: CASGLGTSVDEQFF; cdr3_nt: TGTGCTAGTGGTCTAGGGACTAGCGTGGATGAGCAGTTCTTC
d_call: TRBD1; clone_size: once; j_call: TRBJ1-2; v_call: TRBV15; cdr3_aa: CATSRDSGTAVRGYTF; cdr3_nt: TGTGCCACCAGCAGAGATAGTGGGACAGCCGTCCGTGGCTACACCTTC
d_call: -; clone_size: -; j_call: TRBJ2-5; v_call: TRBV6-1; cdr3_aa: CAEQGARGETQYF; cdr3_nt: TGTGCAGAGCAGGGGGCGCGGGGGGAGACCCAGTACTTC
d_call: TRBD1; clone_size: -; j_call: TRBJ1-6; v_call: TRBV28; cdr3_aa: CASSLRTGYSPLHF; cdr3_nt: TGTGCCAGCAGTTTACGGACAGGGTACTCACCCCTCCACTTT
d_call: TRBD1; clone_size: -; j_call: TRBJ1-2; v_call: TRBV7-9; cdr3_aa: CASTFGTGFDGYTF; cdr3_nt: TGTGCCAGCACCTTCGGGACAGGGTTCGATGGCTACACCTTC
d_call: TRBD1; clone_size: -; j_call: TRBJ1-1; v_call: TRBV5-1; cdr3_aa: CASSTGQMNTEAFF; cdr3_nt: TGCGCCAGCAGCACGGGACAGATGAACACTGAAGCTTTCTTT
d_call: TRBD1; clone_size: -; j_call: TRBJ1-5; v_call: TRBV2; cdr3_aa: CASSWDRGRNQPQHF; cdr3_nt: TGTGCCAGCAGTTGGGACAGGGGGCGCAATCAGCCCCAGCATTTT
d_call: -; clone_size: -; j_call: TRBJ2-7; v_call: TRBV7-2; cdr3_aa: CASSPSGPLREQYF; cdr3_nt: TGTGCCAGCAGCCCTTCAGGTCCTCTGCGCGAGCAGTACTTC
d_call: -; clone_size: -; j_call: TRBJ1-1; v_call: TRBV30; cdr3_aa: CAWSQSSEAFF; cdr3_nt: TGTGCCTGGAGCCAGTCCTCTGAAGCTTTCTTT
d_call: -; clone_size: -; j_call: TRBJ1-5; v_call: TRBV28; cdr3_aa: CASSSHRTDVYSNQPQHF; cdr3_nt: TGTGCCAGCAGTTCACACCGGACAGACGTGTATAGCAATCAGCCCCAGCATTTT
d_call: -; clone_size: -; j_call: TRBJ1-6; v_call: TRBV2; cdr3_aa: CASSEGRGSYNSPLHF; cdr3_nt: TGTGCCAGCAGTGAAGGCAGGGGTTCCTATAATTCACCCCTCCACTTT
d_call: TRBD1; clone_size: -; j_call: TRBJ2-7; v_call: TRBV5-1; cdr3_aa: CASSFGTGTYEQYF; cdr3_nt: TGCGCCAGCAGCTTTGGGACAGGGACGTACGAGCAGTACTTC
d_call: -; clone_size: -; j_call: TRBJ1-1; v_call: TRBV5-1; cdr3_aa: CASSLEGGRTEAFF; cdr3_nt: TGCGCCAGCAGCTTGGAGGGGGGGCGCACTGAAGCTTTCTTT
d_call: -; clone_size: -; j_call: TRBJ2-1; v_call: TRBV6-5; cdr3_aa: CASTLGSSYNEQFF; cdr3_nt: TGTGCCAGCACCCTAGGTAGCTCCTACAATGAGCAGTTCTTC
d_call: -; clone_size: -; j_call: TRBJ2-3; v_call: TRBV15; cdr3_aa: CATSRRLITDTQYF; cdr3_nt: TGTGCCACCAGCAGGAGACTTATCACAGATACGCAGTATTTT
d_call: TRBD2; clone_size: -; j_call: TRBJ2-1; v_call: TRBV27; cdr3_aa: CASSPFLSGSPYNEQFF; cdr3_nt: TGTGCCAGCAGTCCGTTCCTTAGCGGGTCCCCCTACAATGAGCAGTTCTTC
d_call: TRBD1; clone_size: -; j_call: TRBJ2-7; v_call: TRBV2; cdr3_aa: CASRTGGSEYF; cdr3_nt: TGTGCCAGCAGGACAGGGGGTTCGGAGTACTTC
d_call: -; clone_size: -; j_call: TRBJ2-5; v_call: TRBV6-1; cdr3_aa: CAAVFSGHPTQYF; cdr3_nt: TGTGCCGCGGTGTTTAGCGGACACCCAACCCAGTACTTC
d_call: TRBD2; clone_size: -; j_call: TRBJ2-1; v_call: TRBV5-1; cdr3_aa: CASSPQTGLAITYNEQFF; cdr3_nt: TGCGCCAGCAGCCCGCAAACGGGACTAGCGATAACCTACAATGAGCAGTTCTTC
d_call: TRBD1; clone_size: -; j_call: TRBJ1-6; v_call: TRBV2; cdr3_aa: CASSFLDRVRSPLHF; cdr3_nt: TGTGCCAGCAGTTTCCTCGACAGGGTTCGGTCACCCCTCCACTTT
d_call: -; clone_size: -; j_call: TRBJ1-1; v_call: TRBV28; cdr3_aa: CASSLLGASTEAFF; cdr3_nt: TGTGCCAGCAGTTTACTGGGGGCGAGTACTGAAGCTTTCTTT
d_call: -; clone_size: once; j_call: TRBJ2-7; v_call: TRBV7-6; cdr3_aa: CASSLEAGQSSYEQYF; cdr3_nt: TGTGCCAGCAGCTTAGAGGCGGGACAGAGCTCCTACGAGCAGTACTTC
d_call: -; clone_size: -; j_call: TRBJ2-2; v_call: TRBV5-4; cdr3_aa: CASSLAWTDTNTGELFF; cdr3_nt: TGTGCCAGCAGCTTAGCCTGGACAGACACGAACACCGGGGAGCTGTTTTTT
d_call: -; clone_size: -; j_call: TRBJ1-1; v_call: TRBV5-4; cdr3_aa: CASSFVRGTEAFF; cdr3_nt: TGTGCCAGCAGCTTTGTCCGAGGGACTGAAGCTTTCTTT
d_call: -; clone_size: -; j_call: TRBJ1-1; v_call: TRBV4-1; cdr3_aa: CASSQDFGGRRYNTEAFF; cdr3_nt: TGCGCCAGCAGCCAAGATTTTGGAGGGCGCCGGTACAACACTGAAGCTTTCTTT
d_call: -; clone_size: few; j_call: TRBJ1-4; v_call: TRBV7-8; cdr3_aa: CASSLGVNEKLFF; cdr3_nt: TGTGCCAGCAGCCTCGGAGTAAATGAAAAACTGTTTTTT
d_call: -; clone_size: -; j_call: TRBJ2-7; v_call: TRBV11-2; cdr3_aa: CASSLVGGKAGSYEQYF; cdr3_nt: TGTGCCAGCAGCTTAGTCGGAGGGAAAGCGGGCTCCTACGAGCAGTACTTC
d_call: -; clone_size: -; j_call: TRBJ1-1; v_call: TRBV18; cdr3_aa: CASSRFETGANTEAFF; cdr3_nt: TGTGCCAGCTCACGGTTTGAAACAGGTGCCAACACTGAAGCTTTCTTT
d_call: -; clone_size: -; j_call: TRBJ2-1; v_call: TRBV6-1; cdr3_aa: CASSSGPYNEQFF; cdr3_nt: TGTGCCAGCTCCAGCGGGCCATACAATGAGCAGTTCTTC
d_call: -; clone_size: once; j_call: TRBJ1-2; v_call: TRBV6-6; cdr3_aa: CASSLGREIYGYTF; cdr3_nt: TGTGCCAGCAGTTTGGGGCGGGAGATCTATGGCTACACCTTC
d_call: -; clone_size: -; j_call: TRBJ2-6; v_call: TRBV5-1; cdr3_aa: CASSNTGNGANVLTF; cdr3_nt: TGCGCCAGCAGTAATACAGGCAATGGGGCCAACGTCCTGACTTTC
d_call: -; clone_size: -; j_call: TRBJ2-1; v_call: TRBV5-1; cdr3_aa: CASSLKVRVSYNEQFF; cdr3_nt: TGCGCCAGCAGCTTAAAGGTGCGGGTGTCCTACAATGAGCAGTTCTTC
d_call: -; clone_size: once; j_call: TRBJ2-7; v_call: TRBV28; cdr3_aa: CASSLPLKRNSYEQYF; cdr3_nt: TGTGCCAGCAGTTTACCCCTTAAGCGCAACTCCTACGAGCAGTACTTC
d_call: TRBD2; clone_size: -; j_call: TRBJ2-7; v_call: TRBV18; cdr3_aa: CASQEAGGNSYEQYF; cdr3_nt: TGTGCCAGCCAGGAAGCGGGAGGTAACTCCTACGAGCAGTACTTC